Listed below are T cell receptor beta chains from one sample, sequenced in a study of T cells in Graves' hyperthyroidism and ophthalmopathy. TCRdb passed the multiplex PCR reads through MiXCR, listing each CDR3 protein once. This table has 550,000 to 600,000 distinct CDR3 sequences, 11% to 15% appearing once. The sample comprised blood. All receptors come from a woman under 30 with Graves' ophthalmopathy. The CDR3 runs from the conserved cysteine through the conserved F or W. A D gene is named only where the DNA matches it firmly. The size field is filled for only some rows; it gives once, few, many or a size class.

TRBJ2-1 | TRBV7-3 | . | . | CASSSLAGRNNEQFF | TGTGCCAGCAGCTCCTTGGCGGGACGTAACAATGAGCAGTTCTTC
TRBJ2-1 | TRBV24-1 | TRBD2 | . | CATSDSPTSGTDEQFF | TGTGCCACCAGTGATTCACCGACTAGCGGGACCGATGAGCAGTTCTTC
TRBJ1-1 | TRBV30 | . | many | CAYRGVYTEAFF | TGTGCCTACCGCGGGGTGTACACTGAAGCTTTCTTT
TRBJ2-3 | TRBV7-9 | . | many | CASSLAQIFYTDTQYF | TGTGCCAGCAGCTTAGCACAGATTTTCTACACAGATACGCAGTATTTT
TRBJ2-1 | TRBV6-2/TRBV6-3 | . | once | CASSYGRQSYNEQFF | TGTGCCAGCAGTTACGGGAGACAGTCCTACAATGAGCAGTTCTTC
TRBJ2-7 | TRBV7-9 | . | . | CASSRGWYEQYF | TGTGCCAGCAGCCGAGGGTGGTACGAGCAGTACTTC
TRBJ1-2 | TRBV2 | TRBD1 | many | CASKWTGNKVGYTF | TGTGCCAGCAAATGGACAGGAAACAAGGTGGGCTACACCTTC
TRBJ2-7 | TRBV7-3 | TRBD2 | many | CASSLTGGVYEQYF | TGTGCCAGCAGCCTAACGGGAGGCGTGTACGAGCAGTACTTC
TRBJ1-5 | TRBV6-9 | . | . | CASSYVASGNQSQHF | TGTGCCAGCAGTTACGTGGCGAGCGGAAATCAGTCCCAGCATTTT
TRBJ2-1 | TRBV20-1 | TRBD2 | few | CSASDLGLADYNEQFF | TGCAGTGCTAGCGATTTAGGACTAGCGGATTACAATGAGCAGTTCTTC
TRBJ1-5 | TRBV7-8 | . | many | CASSRSSDSNQPQHF | TGTGCCAGCAGCCGTAGCAGCGATAGCAATCAGCCCCAGCATTTT
TRBJ2-7 | TRBV6-5 | TRBD2 | few | CASSYALAGPGEQYF | TGTGCCAGCAGTTACGCACTAGCGGGCCCCGGGGAGCAGTACTTC
TRBJ2-4 | TRBV6-2/TRBV6-3 | TRBD2 | . | CASSIRLAGVENIQYF | TGTGCCAGCAGTATAAGACTAGCGGGAGTAGAAAACATTCAGTACTTC
TRBJ1-1 | TRBV28 | . | many | CASSPRGQIEAFF | TGTGCCAGCAGTCCCCGAGGACAGATTGAAGCTTTCTTT
TRBJ2-5 | TRBV2 | TRBD1 | many | CASRGTVLPETQYF | TGTGCCAGCAGAGGGACAGTCCTTCCAGAGACCCAGTACTTC
TRBJ1-1 | TRBV4-2 | TRBD1 | . | CASSPRQGTLYTEAFF | TGTGCCAGCAGCCCCAGACAGGGCACCTTGTACACTGAAGCTTTCTTT
TRBJ1-2 | TRBV28 | . | many | CASSLRGEVPNYGYTF | TGTGCCAGCAGTTTAAGGGGGGAGGTCCCTAACTATGGCTACACCTTC
TRBJ2-3 | TRBV15 | TRBD1 | many | CATSRDVLMPGGSDTQYF | TGTGCCACCAGCAGAGATGTTTTAATGCCAGGGGGATCAGATACGCAGTATTTT
TRBJ2-7 | TRBV20-1 | . | many | CSARYLGSYEQYF | TGCAGTGCTAGATATCTGGGGAGCTACGAGCAGTACTTC
TRBJ2-2 | TRBV5-1 | TRBD1 | many | CASASRQGSGELFF | TGCGCCAGCGCTTCCCGACAGGGGTCCGGGGAGCTGTTTTTT
TRBJ1-3 | TRBV11-3 | . | many | CATESREGRSGNTIYF | TGTGCCACTGAATCCCGGGAGGGGCGCTCTGGAAACACCATATATTTT
TRBJ2-1 | TRBV19 | . | few | CASSIRAPYNEQFF | TGTGCCAGTAGTATTAGGGCACCCTACAATGAGCAGTTCTTC
TRBJ1-6 | TRBV4-1 | . | few | CASSSLGDYNSPLHF | TGCGCCAGCAGCTCCCTCGGCGACTATAATTCACCCCTCCACTTT
TRBJ1-5 | TRBV12-3/TRBV12-4 | . | . | CASSLAYWDQPQHF | TGTGCCAGCAGTTTAGCGTACTGGGATCAGCCCCAGCATTTT